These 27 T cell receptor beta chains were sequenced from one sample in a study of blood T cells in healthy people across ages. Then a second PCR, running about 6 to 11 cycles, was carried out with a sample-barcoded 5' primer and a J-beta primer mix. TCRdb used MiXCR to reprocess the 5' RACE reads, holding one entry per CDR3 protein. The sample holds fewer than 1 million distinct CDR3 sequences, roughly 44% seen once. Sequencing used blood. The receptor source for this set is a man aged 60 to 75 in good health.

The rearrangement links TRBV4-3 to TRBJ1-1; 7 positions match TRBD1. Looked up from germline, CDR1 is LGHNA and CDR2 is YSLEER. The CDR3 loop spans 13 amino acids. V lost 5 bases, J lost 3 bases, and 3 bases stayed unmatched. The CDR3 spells CASSYRGDTEAFF. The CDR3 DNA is TGCGCCAGCAGCTACAGGGGAGACACTGAAGCTTTCTTT.

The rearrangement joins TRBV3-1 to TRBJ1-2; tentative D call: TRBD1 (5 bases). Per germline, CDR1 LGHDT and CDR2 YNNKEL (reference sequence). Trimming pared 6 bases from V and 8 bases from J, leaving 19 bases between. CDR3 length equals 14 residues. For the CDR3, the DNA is TGTGCCAGCAGGCTCGAGAGCGGGGCGTGGGGCTACACCTTC. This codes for CASRLESGAWGYTF.

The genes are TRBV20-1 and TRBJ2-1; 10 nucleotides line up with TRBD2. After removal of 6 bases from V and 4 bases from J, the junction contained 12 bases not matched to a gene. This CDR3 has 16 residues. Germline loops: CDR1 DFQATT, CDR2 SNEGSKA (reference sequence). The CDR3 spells CSAEPRLAGLYNEQFF. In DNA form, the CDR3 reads TGCAGTGCCGAACCGCGACTAGCGGGCCTTTACAATGAGCAGTTCTTC.

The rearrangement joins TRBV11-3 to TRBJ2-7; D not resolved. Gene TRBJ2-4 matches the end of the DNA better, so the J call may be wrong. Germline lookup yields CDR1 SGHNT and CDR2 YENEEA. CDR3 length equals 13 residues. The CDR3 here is CASSVTERDIQYF. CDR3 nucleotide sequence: TGTGCCAGCAGCGTAACGGAAAGGGACATTCAGTACTTC.

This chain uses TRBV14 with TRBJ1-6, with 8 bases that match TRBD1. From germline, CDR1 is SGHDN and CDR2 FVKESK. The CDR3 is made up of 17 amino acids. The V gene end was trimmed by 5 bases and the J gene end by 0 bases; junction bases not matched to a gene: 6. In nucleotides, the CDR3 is TGTGCCAGCAGCTTCGGACAGGGAGCCTCCTATAATTCACCCCTCCACTTT. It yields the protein CASSFGQGASYNSPLHF.

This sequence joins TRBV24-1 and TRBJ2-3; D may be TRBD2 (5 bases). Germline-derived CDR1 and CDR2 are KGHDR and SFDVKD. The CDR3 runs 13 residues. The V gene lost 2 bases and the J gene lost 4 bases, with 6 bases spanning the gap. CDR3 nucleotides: TGTGCCACCAGTGATTCCGGGGCAGATACGCAGTATTTT. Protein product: CATSDSGADTQYF.

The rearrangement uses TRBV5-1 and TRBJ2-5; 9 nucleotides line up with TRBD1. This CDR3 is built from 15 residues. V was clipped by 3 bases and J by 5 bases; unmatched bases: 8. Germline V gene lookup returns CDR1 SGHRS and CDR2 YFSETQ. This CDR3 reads CASSSRPGQGETQYF. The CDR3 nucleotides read TGCGCCAGCAGCTCTCGACCGGGACAGGGCGAGACCCAGTACTTC. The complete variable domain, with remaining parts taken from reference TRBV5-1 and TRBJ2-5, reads KAGVTQTPRYLIKTRGQQVTLSCSPISGHRSVSWYQQTPGQGLQFLFEYFSETQRNKGNFPGRFSGRQFSNSRSEMNVSTLELGDSALYLCASSSRPGQGETQYFGPGTRLLVL.

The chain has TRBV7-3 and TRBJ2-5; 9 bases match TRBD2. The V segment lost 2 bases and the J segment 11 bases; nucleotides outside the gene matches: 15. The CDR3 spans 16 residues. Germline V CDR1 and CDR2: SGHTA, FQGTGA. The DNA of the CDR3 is TGTGCCAGCAGCTTATATGGCGGGGGGGCGTCCAATGAGCAGTACTTC. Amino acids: CASSLYGGGASNEQYF.

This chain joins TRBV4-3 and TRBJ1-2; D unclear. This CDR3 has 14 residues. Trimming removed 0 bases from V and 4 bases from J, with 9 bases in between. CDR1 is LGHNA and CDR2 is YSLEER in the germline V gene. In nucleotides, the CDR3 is TGCGCCAGCAGCCAAGATCCAGAGGTCTATGGCTACACCTTC. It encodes CASSQDPEVYGYTF.

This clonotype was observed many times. For the CDR3, the DNA is TGTGCCAGCAGGCGCAGGGAGGGCGGCTACACCTTC. Translated, it gives CASRRREGGYTF. V and J are TRBV13 and TRBJ1-2; perhaps TRBD1 as D (5 bases). Germline values: CDR1 PRHDT, CDR2 FYEKMQ (reference sequence). This CDR3 region has 12 residues. Trimming left V 6 bases short and J 8 bases short, with 13 bases between.

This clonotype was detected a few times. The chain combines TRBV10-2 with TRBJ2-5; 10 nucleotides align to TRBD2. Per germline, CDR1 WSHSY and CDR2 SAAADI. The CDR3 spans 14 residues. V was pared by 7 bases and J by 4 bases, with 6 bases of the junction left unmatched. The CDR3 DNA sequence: TGCGCCAGCAACCCTAGCGGGGGAATAGAGACCCAGTACTTC. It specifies CASNPSGGIETQYF.

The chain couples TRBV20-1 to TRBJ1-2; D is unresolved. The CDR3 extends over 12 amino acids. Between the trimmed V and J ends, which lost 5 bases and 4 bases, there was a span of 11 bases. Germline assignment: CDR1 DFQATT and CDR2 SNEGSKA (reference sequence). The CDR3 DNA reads TGCAGTGCTGCGACAAGCACCTATGGCTACACCTTC. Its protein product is CSAATSTYGYTF.

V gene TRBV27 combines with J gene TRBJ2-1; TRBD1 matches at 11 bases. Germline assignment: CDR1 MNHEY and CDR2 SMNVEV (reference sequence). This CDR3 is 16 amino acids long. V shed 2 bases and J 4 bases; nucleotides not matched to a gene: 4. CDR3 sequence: CASSLRTGGGYNEQFF. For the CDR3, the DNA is TGTGCCAGCAGTTTACGGACAGGGGGCGGGTACAATGAGCAGTTCTTC.

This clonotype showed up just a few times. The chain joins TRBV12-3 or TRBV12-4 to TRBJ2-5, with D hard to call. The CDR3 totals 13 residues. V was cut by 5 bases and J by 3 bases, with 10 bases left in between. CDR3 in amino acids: CASSLSPKETQYF. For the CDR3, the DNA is TGTGCCAGCAGTCTATCCCCCAAAGAGACCCAGTACTTC.

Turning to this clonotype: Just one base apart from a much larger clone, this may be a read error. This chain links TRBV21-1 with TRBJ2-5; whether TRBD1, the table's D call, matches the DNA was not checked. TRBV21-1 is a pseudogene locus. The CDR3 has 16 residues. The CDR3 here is CASSKEVTGLQETQYF. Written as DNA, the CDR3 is TGTGCCAGCAGCAAAGAAGTAACAGGCCTACAAGAGACCCAGTACTTC.

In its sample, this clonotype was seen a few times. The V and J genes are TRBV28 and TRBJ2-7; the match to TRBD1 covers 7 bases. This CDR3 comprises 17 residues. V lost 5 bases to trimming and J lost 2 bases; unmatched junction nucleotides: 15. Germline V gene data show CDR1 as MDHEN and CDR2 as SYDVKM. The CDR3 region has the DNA TGTGCCAGCAGTCAACCCGCCGGGACAGCGAATACCTACGAGCAGTACTTC. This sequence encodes CASSQPAGTANTYEQYF.

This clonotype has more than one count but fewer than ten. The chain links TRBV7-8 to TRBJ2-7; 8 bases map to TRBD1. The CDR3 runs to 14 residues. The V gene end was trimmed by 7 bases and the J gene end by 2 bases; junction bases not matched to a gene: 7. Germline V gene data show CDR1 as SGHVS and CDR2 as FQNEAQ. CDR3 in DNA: TGTGCCAGCAACCCGGAGACAGGGGCCTACGAGCAGTACTTC. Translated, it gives CASNPETGAYEQYF.

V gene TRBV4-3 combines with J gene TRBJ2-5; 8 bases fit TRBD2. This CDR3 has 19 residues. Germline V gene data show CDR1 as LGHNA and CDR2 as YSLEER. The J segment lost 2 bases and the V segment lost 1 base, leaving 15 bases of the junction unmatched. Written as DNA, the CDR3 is TGCGCCAGCAGCCAAGTTACCCCACCCTTAGCGGGGTGGCAAGAGACCCAGTACTTC. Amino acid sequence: CASSQVTPPLAGWQETQYF.

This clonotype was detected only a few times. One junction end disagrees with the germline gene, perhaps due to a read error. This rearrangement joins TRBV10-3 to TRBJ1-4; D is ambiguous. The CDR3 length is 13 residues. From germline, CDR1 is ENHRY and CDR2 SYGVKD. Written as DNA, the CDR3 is TGTGCCAGCAGTAGGGCTCTTTCGGAGTCTCTGTTTTTT. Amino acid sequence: CASSRALSESLFF.

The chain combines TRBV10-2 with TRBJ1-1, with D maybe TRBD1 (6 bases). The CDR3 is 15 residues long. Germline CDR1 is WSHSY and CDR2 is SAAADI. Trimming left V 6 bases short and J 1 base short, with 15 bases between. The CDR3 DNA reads TGCGCCAGCAGGCGCGGGGACATCGCGAACACTGAAGCTTTCTTT. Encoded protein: CASRRGDIANTEAFF.

CDR3 DNA sequence: TGTGCCAGCAGCCCGTCGACAGGGTGGAGAAAAGAGACCCAGTACTTC. It specifies CASSPSTGWRKETQYF. V gene TRBV5-8 combines with J gene TRBJ2-5, with 7 bases that match TRBD1. J gave up 3 bases and V 4 bases, and 12 bases lay outside the gene matches. CDR1 and CDR2 (germline): SGHTS, YDEGEE. The CDR3 has 16 residues.

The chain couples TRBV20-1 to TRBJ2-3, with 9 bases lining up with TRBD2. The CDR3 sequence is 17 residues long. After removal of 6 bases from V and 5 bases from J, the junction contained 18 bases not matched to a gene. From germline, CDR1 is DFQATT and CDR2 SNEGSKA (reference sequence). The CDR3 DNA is TGCAGTGCCGAGGGGCTAGACAAGCGGGGGGCAAGAGATACGCAGTATTTT. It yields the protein CSAEGLDKRGARDTQYF.

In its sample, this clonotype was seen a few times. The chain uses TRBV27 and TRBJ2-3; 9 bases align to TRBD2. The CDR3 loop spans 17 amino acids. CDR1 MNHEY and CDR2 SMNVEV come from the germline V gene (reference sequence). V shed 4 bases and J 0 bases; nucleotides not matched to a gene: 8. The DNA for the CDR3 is TGTGCCAGCAGTTCCACCCGACTAGCGGAAAGCACAGATACGCAGTATTTT. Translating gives CASSSTRLAESTDTQYF.

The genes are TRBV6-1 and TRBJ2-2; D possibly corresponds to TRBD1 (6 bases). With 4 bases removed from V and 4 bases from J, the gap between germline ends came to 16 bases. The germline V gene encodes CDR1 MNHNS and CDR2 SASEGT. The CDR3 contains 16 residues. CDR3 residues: CASSAPTGFGTGELFF. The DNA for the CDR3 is TGTGCCAGCAGTGCCCCAACAGGGTTTGGCACCGGGGAGCTGTTTTTT.

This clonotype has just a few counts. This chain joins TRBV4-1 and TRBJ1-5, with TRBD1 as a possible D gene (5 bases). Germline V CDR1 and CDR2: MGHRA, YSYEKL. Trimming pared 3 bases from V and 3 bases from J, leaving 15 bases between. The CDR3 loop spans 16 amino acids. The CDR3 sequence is CASSHQGRGVNQPQHF. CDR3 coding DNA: TGCGCCAGCAGCCACCAGGGTAGGGGCGTCAATCAGCCCCAGCATTTT.

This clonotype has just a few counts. The DNA for the CDR3 is TGTGCCACCAGCAGAGATTCAGGGCAAGAGACCCAGTACTTC. Protein: CATSRDSGQETQYF. V and J are TRBV15 and TRBJ2-5, with a tentative D call TRBD1 (5 bases). Trimming cost V 0 bases and J 2 bases, with 7 bases left between them. Germline CDR1 is LNHNV and CDR2 is YYDKDF (reference sequence). The CDR3 extends over 14 amino acids.

The DNA for the CDR3 is TGCAGCGTTGAAGCACCGTACCAAGAGACCCAGTTCTTC. This translates into CSVEAPYQETQFF. J is TRBJ2-5 and V is TRBV29-1; D uncertain. Near its end, the DNA agrees better with TRBJ2-1, so the J call may be wrong. The CDR3 runs to 13 residues. Germline lookup yields CDR1 SQVTM and CDR2 ANQGSEA.